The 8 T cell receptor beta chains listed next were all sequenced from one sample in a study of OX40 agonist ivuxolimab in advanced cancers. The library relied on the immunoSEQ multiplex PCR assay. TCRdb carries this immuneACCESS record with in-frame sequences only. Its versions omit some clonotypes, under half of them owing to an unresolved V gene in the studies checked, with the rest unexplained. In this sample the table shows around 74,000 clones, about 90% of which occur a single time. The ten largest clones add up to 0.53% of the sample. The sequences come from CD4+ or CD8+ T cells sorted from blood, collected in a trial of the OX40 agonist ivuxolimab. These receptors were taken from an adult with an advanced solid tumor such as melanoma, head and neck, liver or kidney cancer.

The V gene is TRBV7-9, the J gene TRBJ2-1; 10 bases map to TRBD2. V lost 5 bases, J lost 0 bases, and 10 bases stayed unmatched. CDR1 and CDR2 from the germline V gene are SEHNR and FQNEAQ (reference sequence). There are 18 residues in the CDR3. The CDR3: CASSRNHLAGVSYNEQFF. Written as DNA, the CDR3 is TGTGCCAGCAGCCGAAATCATCTAGCGGGAGTCTCCTACAATGAGCAGTTCTTC.

The CDR3 DNA is TGCGCCAGCAGCTTCCAGGGGGCCGGGACCGGGGAGCTGTTTTTT. Translating it yields CASSFQGAGTGELFF. The genes are TRBV5-1 and TRBJ2-2; 8 nucleotides line up with TRBD1. V dropped 2 bases and J dropped 5; count of bases not matched to a gene: 5. Germline V lookup: CDR1 SGHRS, CDR2 YFSETQ. The CDR3 is 15 amino acids.

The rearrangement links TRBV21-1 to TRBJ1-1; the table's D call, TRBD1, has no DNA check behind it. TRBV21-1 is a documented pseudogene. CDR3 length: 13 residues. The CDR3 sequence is CASRPDRGTEAFF. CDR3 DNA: TGTGCCAGCAGACCCGACAGGGGCACTGAAGCTTTCTTT.

This chain's CDR3 is CASREGTGYDTQYF. CDR3 bases: TGTGCCAGCAGAGAGGGGACAGGGTACGATACGCAGTATTTT. The chain employs TRBV25-1 and TRBJ2-3; 9 bases are shared with TRBD1. V gave up 6 bases and J gave up 6 bases; unmatched junction bases: 7. The CDR3 has 14 residues. Looked up from germline, CDR1 is MGHDK and CDR2 is SYGVNS.

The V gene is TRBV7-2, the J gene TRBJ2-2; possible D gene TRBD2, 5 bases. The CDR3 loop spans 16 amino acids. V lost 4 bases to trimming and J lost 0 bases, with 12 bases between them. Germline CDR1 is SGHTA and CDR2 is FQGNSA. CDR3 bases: TGTGCCAGCAGCTCCCGAGGAGGTTCGAACACCGGGGAGCTGTTTTTT. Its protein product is CASSSRGGSNTGELFF.

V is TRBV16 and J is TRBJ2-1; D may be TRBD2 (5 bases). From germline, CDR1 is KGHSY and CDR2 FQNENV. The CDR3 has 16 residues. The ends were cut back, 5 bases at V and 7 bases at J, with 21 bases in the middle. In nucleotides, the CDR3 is TGTGCCAGCAGCTACTTCGGGGTTCGATCGGGGAATGAGCAGTTCTTC. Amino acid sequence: CASSYFGVRSGNEQFF.

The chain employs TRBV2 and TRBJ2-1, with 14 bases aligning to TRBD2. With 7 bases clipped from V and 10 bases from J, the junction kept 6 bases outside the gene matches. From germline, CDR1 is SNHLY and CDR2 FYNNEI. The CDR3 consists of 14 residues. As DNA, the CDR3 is TGTGCCAGCACATGGGGACTAGCGGGAGAAGAGCAGTTCTTC. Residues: CASTWGLAGEEQFF.

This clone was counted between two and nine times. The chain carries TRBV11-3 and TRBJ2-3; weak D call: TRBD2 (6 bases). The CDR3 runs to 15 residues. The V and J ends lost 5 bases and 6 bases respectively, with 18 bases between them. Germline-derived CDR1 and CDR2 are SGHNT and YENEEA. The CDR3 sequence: CASSQTGVTGDTQYF. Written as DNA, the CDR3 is TGTGCCAGCAGCCAGACGGGAGTAACTGGGGATACGCAGTATTTT. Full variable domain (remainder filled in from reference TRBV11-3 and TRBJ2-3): EAGVVQSPRYKIIEKKQPVAFWCNPISGHNTLYWYLQNLGQGPELLIRYENEEAVDDSQLPKDRFSAERLKGVDSTLKIQPAELGDSAVYLCASSQTGVTGDTQYFGPGTRLTVL.